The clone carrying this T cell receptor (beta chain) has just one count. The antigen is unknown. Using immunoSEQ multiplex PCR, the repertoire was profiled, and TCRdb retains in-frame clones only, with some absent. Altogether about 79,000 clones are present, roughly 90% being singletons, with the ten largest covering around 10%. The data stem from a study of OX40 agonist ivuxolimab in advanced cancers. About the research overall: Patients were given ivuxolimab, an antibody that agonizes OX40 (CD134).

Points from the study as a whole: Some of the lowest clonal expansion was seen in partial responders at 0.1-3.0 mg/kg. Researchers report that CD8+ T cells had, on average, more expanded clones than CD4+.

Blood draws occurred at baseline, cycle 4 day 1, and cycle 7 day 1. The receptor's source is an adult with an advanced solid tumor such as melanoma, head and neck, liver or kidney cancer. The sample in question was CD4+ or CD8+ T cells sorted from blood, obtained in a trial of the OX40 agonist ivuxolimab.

CDR3 sequence reads: CSVDGGLSGYTF. The DNA of the CDR3 is TGCAGCGTTGACGGGGGGCTCTCTGGCTACACCTTC. The chain combines TRBV29-1 with TRBJ1-2, with D perhaps TRBD1 (6 bases). The CDR3 has 12 residues. CDR1 and CDR2 (germline): SQVTM, ANQGSEA. Trimming took off 3 bases at V and 7 bases at J, with 12 bases between the two ends.